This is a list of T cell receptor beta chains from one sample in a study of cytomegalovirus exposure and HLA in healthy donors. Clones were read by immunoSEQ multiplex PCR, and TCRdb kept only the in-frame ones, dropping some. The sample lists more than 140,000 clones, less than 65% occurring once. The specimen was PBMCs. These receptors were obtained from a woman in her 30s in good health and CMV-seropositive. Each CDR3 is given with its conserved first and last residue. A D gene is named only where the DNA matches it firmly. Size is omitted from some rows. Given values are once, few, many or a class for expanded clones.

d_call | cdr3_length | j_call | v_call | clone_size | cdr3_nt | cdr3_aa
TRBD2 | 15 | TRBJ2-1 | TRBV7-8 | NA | TGTGCCAGCGGAGAGACTAGCGGGAGGTTGAATGAGCAGTTCTTC | CASGETSGRLNEQFF
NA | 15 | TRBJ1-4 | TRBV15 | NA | TGTGCCACCAGCAGAGAGTGGCAGGCGGGTGAAAAACTGTTTTTT | CATSREWQAGEKLFF
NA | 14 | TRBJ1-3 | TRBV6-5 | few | TGTGCCAGCAGGCGGGGGCGCGAGGAAAACACCATATATTTT | CASRRGREENTIYF
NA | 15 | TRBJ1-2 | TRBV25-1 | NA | TGTGCCAGCAGTGAAGGGCGAACAGGCAGTAGAGGCTACACCTTC | CASSEGRTGSRGYTF
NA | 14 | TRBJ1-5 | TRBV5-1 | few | TGCGCCAGCAGCCCTGGACAAAGCAATCAGCCCCAGCATTTT | CASSPGQSNQPQHF
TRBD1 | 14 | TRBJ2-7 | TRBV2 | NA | TGTGCCAGCAATCCCCGGGACAGAGTCTACGAGCAGTACTTC | CASNPRDRVYEQYF
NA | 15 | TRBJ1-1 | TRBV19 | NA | TGTGCCAGTAGTGTTTGGGCAGCCGTGAACACTGAAGCTTTCTTT | CASSVWAAVNTEAFF
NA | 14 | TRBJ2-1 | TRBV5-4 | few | TGTGCCAGCAGCTTATTAACACCCCTGGTCGAGCAGTTCTTC | CASSLLTPLVEQFF
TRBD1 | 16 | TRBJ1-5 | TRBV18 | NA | TGTGCCAGCTCACCACCGGGACAGGGGATCAATCAGCCCCAGCATTTT | CASSPPGQGINQPQHF
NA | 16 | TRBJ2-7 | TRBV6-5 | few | TGTGCCAGCAGTTACTCGGTCCGGGTAACCACCTACGAGCAGTACTTC | CASSYSVRVTTYEQYF
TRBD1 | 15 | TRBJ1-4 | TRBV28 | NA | TGTGCCAGCAGTTCCGGACAGGTACTTCGGGAAAAACTGTTTTTT | CASSSGQVLREKLFF
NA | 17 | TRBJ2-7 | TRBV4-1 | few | TGCGCCAGCAGCCAATTTAGCGGAAAGGGTTTTTACTACGAGCAGTACTTC | CASSQFSGKGFYYEQYF
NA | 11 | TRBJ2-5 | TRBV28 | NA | TGTGCCAGCAGTTTATCGGAGACCCAGTACTTC | CASSLSETQYF
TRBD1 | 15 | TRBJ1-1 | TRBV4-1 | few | TGCGCCAGCAGCCAAGAAAGGGGACAGAGTCACGAAGCTTTCTTT | CASSQERGQSHEAFF
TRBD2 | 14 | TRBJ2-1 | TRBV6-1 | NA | TGTGCCAGCAGACTAGCGGGGGTCTACAATGAGCAGTTCTTC | CASRLAGVYNEQFF
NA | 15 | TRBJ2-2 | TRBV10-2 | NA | TGCGCCAGCAGTGAGTCGTGGGCGATTCTCGGGGAGCTGTTTTTT | CASSESWAILGELFF
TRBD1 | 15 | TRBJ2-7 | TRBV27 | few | TGTGCCAGCAGCGGGGGACAGGGGAGACCCTACGAGCAGTACTTC | CASSGGQGRPYEQYF
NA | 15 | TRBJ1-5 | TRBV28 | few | TGTGCCAGCAGTTTAATAGAGTCGGGTGGTCAGCCCCAGCATTTT | CASSLIESGGQPQHF
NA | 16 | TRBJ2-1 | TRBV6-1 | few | TGTGCCAGCAGTGACGGGGGTAGACCCAGCTACAATGAGCAGTTCTTC | CASSDGGRPSYNEQFF
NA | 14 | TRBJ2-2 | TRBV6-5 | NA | TGTGCCAGCGGGCGGGACTCTAACACCGGGGAGCTGTTTTTT | CASGRDSNTGELFF
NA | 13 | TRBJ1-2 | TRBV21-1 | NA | TGTGCCAGCAGCGTCGAGGGTAACTATGGCTACACCTTC | CASSVEGNYGYTF
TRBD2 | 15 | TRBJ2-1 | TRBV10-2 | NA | TGCGCCAGCAGCCGAGGGACTAGCTATCAGGTTGAGCAGTTCTTC | CASSRGTSYQVEQFF
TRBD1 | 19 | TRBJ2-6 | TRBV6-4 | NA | TGTGCCAGCAGTGACCGGGGCCCGGGACAGGGGGCTGGGGCCAACGTCCTGACTTTC | CASSDRGPGQGAGANVLTF
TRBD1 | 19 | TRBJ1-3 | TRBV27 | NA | TGTGCCAGCAGTTTTCTCGGGGGGACAGGGGGAAGCTCTGGAAACACCATATATTTT | CASSFLGGTGGSSGNTIYF
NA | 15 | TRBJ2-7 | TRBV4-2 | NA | TGTGCCAGCAGCCAATCAGGGCGTGAACAATACGAGCAGTACTTC | CASSQSGREQYEQYF
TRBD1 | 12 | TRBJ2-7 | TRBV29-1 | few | TGCAGCGTAGGACAGGGATTCTACGAGCAGTACTTC | CSVGQGFYEQYF
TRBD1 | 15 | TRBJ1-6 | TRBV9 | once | TGTGCCAGCAGCGTAGTTGCTGCAGGGGGGAGTCCCCTCCACTTT | CASSVVAAGGSPLHF
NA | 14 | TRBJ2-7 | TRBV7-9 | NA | TGTGCCAGCAGCTCTTACGTCTTGGGCTTCGAGCAGTACTTC | CASSSYVLGFEQYF
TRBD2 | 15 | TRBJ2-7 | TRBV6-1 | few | TGTGCCAGCAGTGGGGTTAGCGGGCCCTCCTACGAGCAGTACTTC | CASSGVSGPSYEQYF
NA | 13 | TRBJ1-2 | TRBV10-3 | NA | TGTGCCATCAGTGTCGGGGGAGTCTATGGCTACACCTTC | CAISVGGVYGYTF
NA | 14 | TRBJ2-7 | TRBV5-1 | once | TGCGCCAGCAGCCACGGCGGGGATAGATACGAGCAGTACTTC | CASSHGGDRYEQYF